Listed here are 26 T cell receptor beta chains from one sample, sequenced in a study of preoperative IRX-2 immunotherapy in early breast cancer. Only in-frame clones appear in the TCRdb table, and some are missing; sequencing was by immunoSEQ multiplex PCR. This sample has around 28,000 clones; 85% to 90% occur once, and the top ten carry around 8.9%. Stated treatment: preoperative locoregional IRX-2 cytokine immunotherapy. Sampling was done from a patient treated with IRX-2 immunotherapy. These receptors originate from a human donor with breast cancer.

The chain carries TRBV29-1 and TRBJ2-5; D gene ambiguous. Trimming took 3 bases from V and 6 from J, leaving 2 bases between them. This CDR3 region has 9 residues. CDR1 and CDR2 (germline): SQVTM, ANQGSEA. CDR3 bases: TGCAGCGTTGAGAAGACCCAGTACTTC. Amino acid sequence: CSVEKTQYF.

The chain joins TRBV30 to TRBJ1-1; the D is unclear. CDR3 size: 14 residues. Trimming took 2 bases from V and 1 from J, leaving 11 bases between them. Germline-derived CDR1 and CDR2 are GTSNPN and SVGIG (reference sequence). CDR3: CAWSPGTGNTEAFF. The CDR3 nucleotides read TGTGCCTGGAGTCCGGGCACCGGGAACACTGAAGCTTTCTTT.

The rearrangement joins TRBV19 to TRBJ2-7, with D perhaps matching TRBD2 (5 bases). V lost 3 bases, J lost 0 bases, and 9 bases lay in between. Germline CDR1 is LNHDA and CDR2 is SQIVND (reference sequence). The length of the CDR3 is 14 residues. DNA for the CDR3: TGTGCCAGTAGTATTAGCGAAAACTCCTACGAGCAGTACTTC. Translating gives CASSISENSYEQYF.

To note about this clone: Other DNA sequences in the same sample also yield this CDR3. The genes are TRBV5-4 and TRBJ1-2, with 7 positions matching TRBD1. The CDR3 length is 14 residues. Germline loops: CDR1 SGHNT, CDR2 YYREEE (reference sequence). J was trimmed by 2 bases and V by 5 bases; bases with no gene match: 6. The CDR3 DNA reads as TGTGCCAGCAGATTCGGACAGGCGAACTATGGCTACACCTTC. The encoded protein is CASRFGQANYGYTF.

This clone was recorded once. V gene TRBV19 combines with J gene TRBJ1-3, with D possibly matching TRBD1 (5 bases). Germline V gives CDR1 LNHDA, CDR2 SQIVND (reference sequence). The CDR3 loop spans 16 amino acids. V was trimmed by 3 bases and J by 2 bases, leaving 14 bases between them. The CDR3 DNA follows: TGTGCCAGTAGTATCTCCAGTCCGGGGCCTGGAAACACCATATATTTT. Translation: CASSISSPGPGNTIYF.

The chain joins TRBV19 to TRBJ1-1; 9 bases match TRBD1. The CDR3 is made up of 17 amino acids. V dropped 7 bases and J dropped 0; count of bases not matched to a gene: 12. Germline CDR1 and CDR2: LNHDA and SQIVND (reference sequence). Here the CDR3 reads CASTDSGTGLMNTEAFF. The CDR3 region has the DNA TGTGCCAGTACAGATTCGGGGACAGGGCTTATGAACACTGAAGCTTTCTTT. Full variable domain (remainder filled in from reference TRBV19 and TRBJ1-1): DGGITQSPKYLFRKEGQNVTLSCEQNLNHDAMYWYRQDPGQGLRLIYYSQIVNDFQKGDIAEGYSVSREKKESFPLTVTSAQKNPTAFYLCASTDSGTGLMNTEAFFGQGTRLTVV.

This clone was recorded once. The chain links TRBV7-2 to TRBJ2-3; D is possibly TRBD1 (5 bases). Germline-derived CDR1 and CDR2 are SGHTA and FQGNSA. The CDR3 is 13 residues long. With 5 bases removed from V and 2 bases from J, the gap between germline ends came to 8 bases. CDR3 DNA: TGTGCCAGCAGCAGGGGCTCCACAGATACGCAGTATTTT. Its translation: CASSRGSTDTQYF.

The genes are TRBV5-5 and TRBJ2-2, with 7 bases aligning to TRBD1. With 4 bases clipped from V and 2 bases from J, the junction kept 5 bases outside the gene matches. The CDR3 sequence is 15 residues long. In germline, CDR1 is SGHKS, CDR2 YYEKEE (reference sequence). The CDR3 region is CASSQGTVNTGELFF. CDR3 coding DNA: TGTGCCAGCAGCCAAGGGACAGTTAACACCGGGGAGCTGTTTTTT.

The rearrangement joins TRBV6-5 to TRBJ2-3; TRBD1 matches at 8 bases. In germline, CDR1 is MNHEY, CDR2 SVGAGI. The CDR3 has 15 residues. V shed 3 bases and J 3 bases; nucleotides not matched to a gene: 5. The CDR3 coding sequence is TGTGCCAGCAGTTATCAGGGGGCCGATACAGATACGCAGTATTTT. This gives the protein CASSYQGADTDTQYF.

The genes are TRBV5-1 and TRBJ2-3; 8 nucleotides align to TRBD2. The germline V gene has CDR1 SGHRS and CDR2 YFSETQ. J lost 5 bases, V lost 6 bases, and 5 bases had no gene match. CDR3 size: 13 residues. The CDR3 reads CASNNGGGDTQYF. DNA for the CDR3: TGCGCCAGCAATAACGGGGGGGGAGATACGCAGTATTTT.

The J gene is TRBJ2-5, the V gene TRBV6-5; TRBD2 agrees at 8 bases. Losses at the gene ends were 7 bases for V and 7 bases for J; bases not matched to a gene: 14. The CDR3 has 15 amino acids. Germline CDR1 is MNHEY and CDR2 is SVGAGI. Here the CDR3 reads CASTPLAGTKGTQYF. CDR3 nucleotide sequence: TGTGCCAGCACCCCCCTAGCGGGTACCAAGGGGACCCAGTACTTC.

The gene calls are TRBV7-9 and TRBJ1-2, with unresolved D. Trimming pared 5 bases from V and 0 bases from J, leaving 7 bases between. The CDR3 has 13 residues. Germline CDR1 reads SEHNR; CDR2 reads FQNEAQ (reference sequence). The CDR3 nucleotides are TGTGCCAGCAGCCCCTCCTCTAACTATGGCTACACCTTC. Translated: CASSPSSNYGYTF.

The chain uses TRBV6-6 and TRBJ2-7, with D perhaps matching TRBD2 (5 bases). The CDR3 loop spans 13 amino acids. The germline V gene encodes CDR1 MNHNY and CDR2 SVGAGI (reference sequence). The V end lost 2 bases, the J end lost 3 bases, and 8 bases lay between the germline ends. The CDR3 loop reads CASSYRTDYEQYF. Written as DNA, the CDR3 is TGTGCCAGCAGTTACAGGACTGACTACGAGCAGTACTTC.

This clone came up once. The rearrangement joins TRBV30 to TRBJ1-3; D remains ambiguous. Germline CDR1 GTSNPN, CDR2 SVGIG (reference sequence). The CDR3 is 14 residues long. Between the trimmed V and J ends, which lost 4 bases and 4 bases, there was a span of 14 bases. As DNA, the CDR3 is TGTGCCTGGACAACCCCGGGCCACGGAAACACCATATATTTT. Its protein is CAWTTPGHGNTIYF. Drawing the rest from reference TRBV30 and TRBJ1-3, the complete variable domain is SQTIHQWPATLVQPVGSPLSLECTVEGTSNPNLYWYRQAAGRGLQLLFYSVGIGQISSEVPQNLSASRPQDRQFILSSKKLLLSDSGFYLCAWTTPGHGNTIYFGEGSWLTVV.

The rearrangement joins TRBV11-2 to TRBJ2-7; 7 bases align to TRBD1. Germline trimming cut 5 bases from V and 9 bases from J; bases unmatched to any gene: 13. The CDR3 covers 14 residues. Germline CDR1 SGHAT, CDR2 FQNNGV. The chain's CDR3 is CASSPNRDSVAQYF. CDR3 coding DNA: TGTGCCAGCAGCCCCAACCGGGACAGCGTTGCGCAGTACTTC.

This clone was counted a few times. V and J are TRBV10-3 and TRBJ2-2; TRBD2 matches 12 bases. V gave up 6 bases and J gave up 6 bases; unmatched junction bases: 5. CDR1 is ENHRY and CDR2 is SYGVKD in the germline V gene. This CDR3 region has 15 residues. Written as DNA, the CDR3 is TGTGCCATCAGGGAGACTAGCGGGAGATCCGGGGAGCTGTTTTTT. Its translation: CAIRETSGRSGELFF.

This chain links TRBV6-5 with TRBJ2-1; TRBD1 matches at 7 bases. V lost 5 bases to trimming and J lost 4 bases; unmatched junction nucleotides: 5. The CDR3 is made up of 14 amino acids. Germline assignment: CDR1 MNHEY and CDR2 SVGAGI. CDR3 bases: TGTGCCAGCAGTGGGACAGAGTTTTACAATGAGCAGTTCTTC. Residues: CASSGTEFYNEQFF.

This rearrangement joins TRBV6-1 to TRBJ2-7, with D tentatively TRBD1 (7 bases). The CDR3 consists of 13 residues. Looked up from germline, CDR1 is MNHNS and CDR2 is SASEGT. Trimming pared 6 bases from V and 3 bases from J, leaving 12 bases between. CDR3 sequence (DNA): TGTGCCAGCAGCGCGGGACAGCTCTACGAGCAGTACTTC. It translates to CASSAGQLYEQYF.

J is TRBJ1-1 and V is TRBV30; tentatively, D is TRBD1 (6 bases). The CDR3 length is 15 residues. Germline lookup yields CDR1 GTSNPN and CDR2 SVGIG (reference sequence). Trimming removed 0 bases from V and 0 bases from J, with 11 bases in between. CDR3 nucleotides: TGTGCCTGGAGTGTAGGGCCAGGGGTGAACACTGAAGCTTTCTTT. Its protein product is CAWSVGPGVNTEAFF.

The rearrangement uses TRBV28 and TRBJ1-1; D ambiguous. The V gene's germline CDR1 is MDHEN and CDR2 SYDVKM. The CDR3 has 16 residues. The V end was cut by 4 bases, the J end by 7 bases, with 22 bases between. CDR3: CASSSDIRHVDIEAFF. The CDR3 bases are TGTGCCAGCAGTTCCGACATAAGACATGTTGACATTGAAGCTTTCTTT.

This chain uses TRBV5-4 with TRBJ2-5, with TRBD2 as a possible D gene (5 bases). The J call is uncertain, as TRBJ2-7 better fits the DNA end. The CDR3 sequence is 13 residues long. CDR1 and CDR2 (germline): SGHNT, YYREEE (reference sequence). CDR3 region: CASGIAFRVEQYF. CDR3 nucleotide sequence: TGTGCCAGCGGCATAGCGTTCCGAGTCGAGCAGTACTTC.

The table lists this clone with a count of one. J is TRBJ2-7 and V is TRBV10-2; 11 bases align to TRBD2. Trimming at V came to 2 bases and at J to 7 bases, leaving 13 bases not matched to a gene. Germline V lookup: CDR1 WSHSY, CDR2 SAAADI. CDR3 size: 17 residues. The CDR3 sequence: CASSEPVTSGTIREQYF. The CDR3, as DNA: TGCGCCAGCAGTGAGCCGGTGACTAGCGGGACGATTCGAGAGCAGTACTTC.

The J gene is TRBJ2-6, the V gene TRBV6-6; D might be TRBD1 (5 bases). V was pared by 6 bases and J by 3 bases, with 9 bases between. Germline assignment: CDR1 MNHNY and CDR2 SVGAGI (reference sequence). The CDR3 totals 14 residues. CDR3 in amino acids: CASRPGFGANVLTF. The CDR3 nucleotides read TGTGCCAGCAGACCAGGGTTTGGGGCCAACGTCCTGACTTTC.

The chain links TRBV5-1 to TRBJ2-5; D possibly corresponds to TRBD1 (6 bases). This CDR3 spans 11 amino acids. V gave up 6 bases and J gave up 5 bases, with 8 bases separating them. The germline CDR1 and CDR2 sequences are SGHRS and YFSETQ. CDR3 amino acids: CASKGEETQYF. The CDR3 DNA reads TGCGCCAGCAAGGGGGAGGAGACCCAGTACTTC.

V and J are TRBV9 and TRBJ1-1; 11 positions match TRBD1. The germline V gene encodes CDR1 SGDLS and CDR2 YYNGEE. V dropped 1 base and J dropped 7; count of bases not matched to a gene: 3. The CDR3 sequence is 14 residues long. Here the CDR3 reads CASSVMGTGGEAFF. The DNA of the CDR3 is TGTGCCAGCAGCGTAATGGGGACAGGGGGTGAAGCTTTCTTT.

The chain links TRBV5-1 to TRBJ1-4; D is possibly TRBD1 (5 bases). The CDR3 is made up of 14 amino acids. The germline gives CDR1 SGHRS, CDR2 YFSETQ. The V gene lost 4 bases and the J gene lost 8 bases, with 15 bases spanning the gap. The CDR3 region has the DNA TGCGCCAGCAGCCTCGGGACGGAGGGGGAAAAACTGTTTTTT. It yields the protein CASSLGTEGEKLFF.